The clone carrying this TCR beta chain came up once. Germline CDR1 and CDR2: MNHEY and SVGEGT. The CDR3 spans 12 residues. The J segment lost 5 bases and the V segment lost 6 bases, leaving 2 bases of the junction unmatched. The data were produced by immunoSEQ multiplex PCR, yet TCRdb's version contains in-frame clones alone and is incomplete. Of approximately 90,000 clones detected, 85% to 90% appear once; the ten largest clones hold 2% to 2.5%. The data belong to a study of control samples from healthy donors and cancer patients. This chain uses TRBV6-2 or TRBV6-3 with TRBJ2-3, with 7 bases lining up with TRBD2. Sequenced sample: blood. The sequence was obtained from a woman aged 40 to 50 in good health. The CDR3: CASSPSGDTQYF. In nucleotides, the CDR3 is TGTGCCAGCAGCCCTAGCGGAGATACGCAGTATTTT.